This T cell receptor (beta chain) was recorded in a study of cytomegalovirus exposure and HLA in healthy donors. General study points: A few of the chains that were CMV-associated were confirmed in vitro to be specific for CMV antigens. The HLA-A and HLA-B alleles of most subjects were reportedly predicted accurately from TCR beta sequences. There were fewer than 200 TCR beta chains listed as cytomegalovirus-associated.

As for this clone: What it binds is unknown.

Researchers ran the PCR with 60 Vbeta and 13 Jbeta primers. Profiled with immunoSEQ multiplex PCR; TCRdb holds only in-frame clones, not every one. The sample lists about 100,000 clones, roughly 76% occurring once. J gave up 2 bases and V 0 bases, and 9 bases lay outside the gene matches. CDR3 length: 17 amino acids. Germline assignment: CDR1 SGHRS and CDR2 YFSETQ. It was healthy bone marrow donors who served as donors. The source material was PBMCs. The chain carries TRBV5-1 and TRBJ2-7, with 9 bases lining up with TRBD1. This receptor was identified in a woman aged 55-70 years in good health and CMV-seropositive. The CDR3 loop is CASSLARSGTGTYEQYF. As DNA, the CDR3 is TGCGCCAGCAGCTTGGCCAGATCCGGGACAGGGACCTACGAGCAGTACTTC.